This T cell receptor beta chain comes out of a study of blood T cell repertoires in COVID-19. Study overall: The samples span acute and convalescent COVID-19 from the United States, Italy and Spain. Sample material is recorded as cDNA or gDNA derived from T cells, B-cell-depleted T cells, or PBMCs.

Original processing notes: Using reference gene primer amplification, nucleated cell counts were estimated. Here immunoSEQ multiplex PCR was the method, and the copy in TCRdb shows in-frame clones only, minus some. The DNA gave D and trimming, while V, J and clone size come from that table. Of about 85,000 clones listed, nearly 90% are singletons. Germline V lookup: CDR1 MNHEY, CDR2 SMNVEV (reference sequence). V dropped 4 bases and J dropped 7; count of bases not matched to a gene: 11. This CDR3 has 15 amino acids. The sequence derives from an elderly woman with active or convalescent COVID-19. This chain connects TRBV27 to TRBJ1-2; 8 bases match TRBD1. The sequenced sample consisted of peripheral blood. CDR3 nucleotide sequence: TGTGCCAGCAGTTCCCGACGTTACAGGGGGGGTGGCTACACCTTC. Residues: CASSSRRYRGGGYTF.